A single sample gave rise to the 21 T cell receptor beta chains below, sequenced in a study of OX40 agonist ivuxolimab in advanced cancers. Sequenced by immunoSEQ multiplex PCR; TCRdb stores in-frame clones only, minus some. The sample holds fewer than 60,000 clones; 75% to 90% are singletons and the top ten take 0.76%. The material was CD4+ or CD8+ T cells sorted from blood, obtained in a trial of the OX40 agonist ivuxolimab. The receptors here all came from an adult with an advanced solid tumor such as melanoma, head and neck, liver or kidney cancer.

The V gene is TRBV7-2, the J gene TRBJ2-1; TRBD2 matches at 7 bases. V shed 3 bases and J 6 bases; nucleotides not matched to a gene: 8. Germline V gives CDR1 SGHTA, CDR2 FQGNSA. The CDR3 is 15 residues long. Written as DNA, the CDR3 is TGTGCCAGCAGCTTTAACCCGGGACTACTCAATGAGCAGTTCTTC. Amino acids: CASSFNPGLLNEQFF.

J is TRBJ2-5 and V is TRBV9; weak D call: TRBD2 (6 bases). The CDR3 length is 14 residues. CDR1 SGDLS and CDR2 YYNGEE come from the germline V gene. Trimming cost V 1 base and J 3 bases, with 10 bases left between them. DNA for the CDR3: TGTGCCAGCAGCGTAAGCCCTAGCGAAGAGACCCAGTACTTC. It codes for CASSVSPSEETQYF.

Remarks on this clone: Other nucleotide sequences in the sample specify the same CDR3. J is TRBJ1-5 and V is TRBV5-1; D gene ambiguous. Between the trimmed V and J ends, which lost 1 base and 2 bases, there was a span of 4 bases. In germline, CDR1 is SGHRS, CDR2 YFSETQ. CDR3 length: 13 amino acids. The CDR3 reads CASSLSGNQPQHF. The DNA of the CDR3 is TGCGCCAGCAGCTTGAGTGGCAATCAGCCCCAGCATTTT. Full variable domain (outside the CDR3, taken from reference TRBV5-1 and TRBJ1-5): KAGVTQTPRYLIKTRGQQVTLSCSPISGHRSVSWYQQTPGQGLQFLFEYFSETQRNKGNFPGRFSGRQFSNSRSEMNVSTLELGDSALYLCASSLSGNQPQHFGDGTRLSIL.

The chain combines TRBV6-1 with TRBJ1-5, with a possible D match to TRBD1 (5 bases). This CDR3 has 15 residues. CDR1 and CDR2 from the germline V gene are MNHNS and SASEGT. V was shortened by 0 bases and J by 4 bases, with 10 bases between the two germline ends. The chain's CDR3 is CASSEAGGGNQPQHF. The DNA for the CDR3 is TGTGCCAGCAGTGAAGCCGGGGGAGGTAATCAGCCCCAGCATTTT.

Within the sample, this clone is large. The chain uses TRBV6-6 and TRBJ1-2; D remains ambiguous. The CDR3 spans 12 residues. Germline V gene sequence: CDR1 MNHNY, CDR2 SVGAGI (reference sequence). The V gene lost 6 bases and the J gene lost 6 bases, with 11 bases spanning the gap. The CDR3 region has the DNA TGTGCCAGCAGGGACCGTAGGGATGGCTACACCTTC. Protein sequence: CASRDRRDGYTF.

V usage is TRBV14 and J usage is TRBJ2-7, with unresolved D. V lost 0 bases to trimming and J lost 3 bases, with 15 bases between them. CDR3 length: 16 amino acids. Germline V gives CDR1 SGHDN, CDR2 FVKESK. The CDR3 spells CASSQELPVGNYEQYF. The CDR3, as DNA: TGTGCCAGCAGCCAAGAGCTGCCCGTTGGAAACTACGAGCAGTACTTC.

The chain employs TRBV7-3 and TRBJ2-1, with 9 bases that match TRBD2. The germline V gene has CDR1 SGHTA and CDR2 FQGTGA. Unmatched junction bases numbered 2, after V lost 2 bases and J lost 6 bases. The CDR3 runs 14 residues. As DNA, the CDR3 is TGTGCCAGCAGCTTAGCTAGCGGGGTCAATGAGCAGTTCTTC. This sequence encodes CASSLASGVNEQFF. The entire variable domain, with the rest obtained from reference TRBV7-3 and TRBJ2-1, is as follows: GAGVSQTPSNKVTEKGKYVELRCDPISGHTALYWYRQSLGQGPEFLIYFQGTGAADDSGLPNDRFFAVRPEGSVSTLKIQRTERGDSAVYLCASSLASGVNEQFFGPGTRLTVL.

The rearrangement links TRBV19 to TRBJ2-6; TRBD1 matches at 8 bases. V trimming: 4 bases; J trimming: 3 bases; junction bases outside the gene matches: 8. The CDR3 totals 17 residues. The germline gives CDR1 LNHDA, CDR2 SQIVND (reference sequence). This chain's CDR3 is CASSTFTTGGGANVLTF. The CDR3 region has the DNA TGTGCCAGTAGTACCTTTACTACAGGGGGTGGGGCCAACGTCCTGACTTTC.

The V and J genes are TRBV18 and TRBJ1-4; D is unclear. Germline V gene sequence: CDR1 KGHSH, CDR2 LQKENI. With 2 bases removed from V and 6 bases from J, the gap between germline ends came to 13 bases. CDR3 length equals 15 residues. As DNA, the CDR3 is TGTGCCAGCTCACCAGATCTACTCTCCCATGAAAAACTGTTTTTT. It codes for CASSPDLLSHEKLFF.

The genes are TRBV5-8 and TRBJ2-7, with D maybe TRBD2 (6 bases). Germline CDR1 reads SGHTS; CDR2 reads YDEGEE. This CDR3 has 12 residues. Trimming removed 4 bases from V and 6 bases from J, with 11 bases in between. The CDR3 here is CASSPLASEQYF. The DNA of the CDR3 is TGTGCCAGCAGCCCCCTAGCGAGCGAGCAGTACTTC.

This clone was detected only once. The chain combines TRBV6-5 with TRBJ1-1; D is ambiguous. Trimming pared 4 bases from V and 6 bases from J, leaving 12 bases between. Germline loops: CDR1 MNHEY, CDR2 SVGAGI. The CDR3 runs 13 residues. CDR3: CASSLEGRAEAFF. For the CDR3, the DNA is TGTGCCAGCAGTTTGGAGGGAAGAGCTGAAGCTTTCTTT.

This chain connects TRBV7-2 to TRBJ2-5; D call uncertain. The CDR3 consists of 12 residues. Deletions cut 5 bases from V and 1 base from J, with 5 bases between. Germline lookup yields CDR1 SGHTA and CDR2 FQGNSA. CDR3 bases: TGTGCCAGCAGCATCGGCCAAGAGACCCAGTACTTC. The encoded protein is CASSIGQETQYF.

The chain joins TRBV4-3 to TRBJ1-2; D not resolved. CDR3 length: 15 residues. Trimming took off 0 bases at V and 3 bases at J, with 11 bases between the two ends. Germline V gene lookup returns CDR1 LGHNA and CDR2 YSLEER. Here the CDR3 reads CASSQDPAADYGYTF. The CDR3 bases are TGCGCCAGCAGCCAAGATCCCGCGGCAGACTATGGCTACACCTTC.

The chain combines TRBV19 with TRBJ2-5; 7 positions match TRBD1. The CDR3 is 17 amino acids. Trimming at V came to 0 bases and at J to 5 bases, leaving 12 bases not matched to a gene. Germline-derived CDR1 and CDR2 are LNHDA and SQIVND (reference sequence). CDR3 loop: CASSIDLRATGLETQYF. CDR3 sequence (DNA): TGTGCCAGTAGTATAGATCTCAGGGCGACAGGGTTGGAGACCCAGTACTTC. Full variable domain (remainder filled in from reference TRBV19 and TRBJ2-5): DGGITQSPKYLFRKEGQNVTLSCEQNLNHDAMYWYRQDPGQGLRLIYYSQIVNDFQKGDIAEGYSVSREKKESFPLTVTSAQKNPTAFYLCASSIDLRATGLETQYFGPGTRLLVL.

V gene TRBV5-1 combines with J gene TRBJ2-3; 12 nucleotides agree with TRBD2. The CDR3 consists of 17 residues. J gave up 0 bases and V 3 bases, and 5 bases lay outside the gene matches. Germline V lookup: CDR1 SGHRS, CDR2 YFSETQ. CDR3: CASSSRTSGASTDTQYF. The CDR3 DNA reads TGCGCCAGCAGCTCCAGGACTAGCGGGGCCAGCACAGATACGCAGTATTTT.

This sequence joins TRBV6-1 and TRBJ2-5; D assignment may be TRBD1 or TRBD2 (5 bases each). The CDR3 spans 14 residues. The V gene lost 7 bases and the J gene lost 7 bases, with 19 bases spanning the gap. In germline, CDR1 is MNHNS, CDR2 SASEGT. The CDR3 sequence: CASTGQLDSGTQYF. CDR3 coding DNA: TGTGCCAGCACTGGACAACTAGATAGTGGGACCCAGTACTTC.

Written as DNA, the CDR3 is TGTGCCAGCAGCTGGGATGGGTCTAGCACAGATACGCAGTATTTT. This codes for CASSWDGSSTDTQYF. The chain joins TRBV7-6 to TRBJ2-3, with D uncertain. Germline CDR1 SGHVS, CDR2 FNYEAQ. The CDR3 totals 15 residues. V lost 4 bases, J lost 0 bases, and 11 bases lay in between. Drawing the rest from reference TRBV7-6 and TRBJ2-3, the complete variable domain is GAGVSQSPRYKVTKRGQDVALRCDPISGHVSLYWYRQALGQGPEFLTYFNYEAQQDKSGLPNDRFSAERPEGSISTLTIQRTEQRDSAMYRCASSWDGSSTDTQYFGPGTRLTVL.

The chain has TRBV5-8 and TRBJ1-2, with 8 positions matching TRBD1. Germline CDR1 reads SGHTS; CDR2 reads YDEGEE. J gave up 10 bases and V 2 bases, and 7 bases lay outside the gene matches. The CDR3 has 13 residues. CDR3 residues: CASSFRDRNSYTF. In DNA, the CDR3 is TGTGCCAGCAGCTTCCGGGACAGGAATTCCTACACCTTC.

The rearrangement uses TRBV2 and TRBJ2-3, with 8 bases matching TRBD2. The ends lost 7 bases at V and 4 bases at J; junction bases unmatched: 13. Germline V gives CDR1 SNHLY, CDR2 FYNNEI. The CDR3 has 16 residues. The CDR3 spells CASKLDLSGSSDTQYF. The CDR3, as DNA: TGTGCCAGCAAACTTGACCTGAGCGGGAGTTCAGATACGCAGTATTTT.

V is TRBV28 and J is TRBJ1-5; tentative D call: TRBD1 (5 bases). Trimming left V 7 bases short and J 6 bases short, with 16 bases between. Germline CDR1 reads MDHEN; CDR2 reads SYDVKM. The CDR3 sequence is 14 residues long. The CDR3 DNA is TGTGCCAGCAACATTGGGGGATGGAGTCAGCCCCAGCATTTT. Its translation: CASNIGGWSQPQHF.

The V gene is TRBV6-5, the J gene TRBJ2-1; 9 bases line up with TRBD2. The CDR3 is 15 amino acids. Germline-derived CDR1 and CDR2 are MNHEY and SVGAGI. With V trimmed by 0 bases and J by 7 bases, 4 bases remained unmatched. Here the CDR3 DNA reads TGTGCCAGCAGTTACTCAATAGCGGGAGAAAATGAGCAGTTCTTC. Translation gives CASSYSIAGENEQFF.